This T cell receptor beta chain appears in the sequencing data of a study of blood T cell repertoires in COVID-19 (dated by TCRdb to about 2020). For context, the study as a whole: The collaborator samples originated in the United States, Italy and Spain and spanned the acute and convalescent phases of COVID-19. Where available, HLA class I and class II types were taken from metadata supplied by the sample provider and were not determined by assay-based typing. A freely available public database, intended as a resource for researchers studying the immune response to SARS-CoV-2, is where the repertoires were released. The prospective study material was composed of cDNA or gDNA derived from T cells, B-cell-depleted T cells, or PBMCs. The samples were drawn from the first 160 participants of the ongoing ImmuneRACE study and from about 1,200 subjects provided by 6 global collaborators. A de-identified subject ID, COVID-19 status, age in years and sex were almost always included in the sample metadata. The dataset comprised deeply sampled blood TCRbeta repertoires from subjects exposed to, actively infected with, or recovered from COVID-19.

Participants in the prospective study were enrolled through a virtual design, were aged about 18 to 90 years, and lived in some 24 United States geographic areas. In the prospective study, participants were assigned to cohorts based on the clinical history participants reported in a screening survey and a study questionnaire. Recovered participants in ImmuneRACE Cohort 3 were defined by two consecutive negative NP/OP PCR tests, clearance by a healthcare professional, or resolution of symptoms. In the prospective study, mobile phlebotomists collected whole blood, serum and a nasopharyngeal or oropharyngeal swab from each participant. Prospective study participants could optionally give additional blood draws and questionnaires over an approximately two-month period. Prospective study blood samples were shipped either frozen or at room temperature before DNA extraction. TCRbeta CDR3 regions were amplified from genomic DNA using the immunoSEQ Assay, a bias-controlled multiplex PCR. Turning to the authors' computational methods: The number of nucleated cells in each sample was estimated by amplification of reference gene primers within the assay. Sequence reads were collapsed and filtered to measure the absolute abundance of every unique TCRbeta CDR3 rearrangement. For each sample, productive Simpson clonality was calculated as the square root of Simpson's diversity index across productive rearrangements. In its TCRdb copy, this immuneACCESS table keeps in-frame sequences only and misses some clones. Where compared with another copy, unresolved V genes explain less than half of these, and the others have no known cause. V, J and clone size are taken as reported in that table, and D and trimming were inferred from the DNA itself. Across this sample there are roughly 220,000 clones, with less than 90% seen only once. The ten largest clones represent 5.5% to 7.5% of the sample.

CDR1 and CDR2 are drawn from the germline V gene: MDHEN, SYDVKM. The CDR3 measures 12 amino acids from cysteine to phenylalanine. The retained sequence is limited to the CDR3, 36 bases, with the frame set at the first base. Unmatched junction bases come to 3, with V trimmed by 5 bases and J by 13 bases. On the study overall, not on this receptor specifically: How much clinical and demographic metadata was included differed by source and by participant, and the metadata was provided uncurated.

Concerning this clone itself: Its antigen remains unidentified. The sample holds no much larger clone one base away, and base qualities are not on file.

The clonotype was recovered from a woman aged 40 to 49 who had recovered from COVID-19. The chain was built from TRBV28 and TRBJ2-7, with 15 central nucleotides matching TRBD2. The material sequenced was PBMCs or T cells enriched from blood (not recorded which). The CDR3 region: CASSKGLAGGYF. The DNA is TGTGCCAGCAGTAAGGGACTAGCGGGAGGCTACTTC.